This record concerns one T cell receptor beta chain sequence. The sample is drawn from a study of cytomegalovirus exposure and HLA in healthy donors. Study background: Early released data comprised some 85 million unique TCRs from HLA-typed donors.

Germline V gene sequence: CDR1 SGHDN, CDR2 FVKESK. The CDR3 has 15 residues. The trim removed 5 bases at V and 7 bases at J, leaving 10 bases unmatched. It was with 60 Vbeta and 13 Jbeta primers that the PCR ran. The data were produced by immunoSEQ multiplex PCR, yet TCRdb's version contains in-frame clones alone and is incomplete. The sample shows roughly 150,000 clones, 82% of them seen only once. This sequence originates from a girl aged 5 to 17 in good health and CMV-seropositive. Sequencing input: PBMCs. The gene calls are TRBV14 and TRBJ2-1; 8 bases are shared with TRBD2. In DNA, the CDR3 is TGTGCCAGCAGCAGTCACGGGGGGGCCGTGAATGAGCAGTTCTTC. This sequence encodes CASSSHGGAVNEQFF.